This TCR beta chain is from a study of metastatic and nonmetastatic thyroid tumors. The overall study: Repertoires were compared across blood and tumor or nodule tissue from malignant and benign thyroid patients. Overall study findings and caveats: Malignant thyroid tumors reportedly had TCR beta diversity that was significantly higher than in benign nodules, in blood and tumor.

Trimming removed 0 bases at V and 4 bases at J, with 27 bases between. CDR1 is LNHNV and CDR2 is YYDKDF in the germline V gene (reference sequence). The CDR3 extends over 21 amino acids. This clone has ten or more counts. Its specificity is not known. None of the patients had undergone any treatment ahead of thyroid surgery. TCRdb redid the clone calls on the PCR reads using MiXCR. The sample contains under 30,000 clones, around 20% of which appear only once. The chain has TRBV15 and TRBJ2-2, with a possible D match to TRBD1 (6 bases). Sequenced material: blood. The sequence was obtained from a female donor with papillary thyroid cancer or a benign thyroid nodule (not recorded which). Some clones in this sample may be carry-over from other donors' samples. The CDR3 DNA reads as TGTGCCACCAGCAGAGATAGGTCAGGGCCAGGGGCCATCGCCTCCACCGGGGAGCTGTTTTTT. Protein product: CATSRDRSGPGAIASTGELFF.